One and the same sample provided the 21 T cell receptor beta chains below, sequenced in a study of T cells in Graves' hyperthyroidism and ophthalmopathy. Amplification yielded TCR beta CDR3 regions, with RNA transcripts as the source. HTBI primers were used for first-round RT-PCR of the TCR CDR3. TCRdb passed the multiplex PCR reads through MiXCR, listing each CDR3 protein once. The repertoire holds 500,000 to 750,000 distinct CDR3 sequences, with 15% to 19% as singletons. Sequenced: blood. All receptors come from a woman aged 30 to 39 with Graves' hyperthyroidism.

This clonotype was counted at least ten times. The V and J genes are TRBV30 and TRBJ1-1, with D unclear. Trimming left V 0 bases short and J 0 bases short, with 11 bases between. The V gene's germline CDR1 is GTSNPN and CDR2 SVGIG (reference sequence). The CDR3 consists of 15 residues. The CDR3: CAWSVIKIMNTEAFF. Here the CDR3 DNA reads TGTGCCTGGAGTGTAATCAAGATAATGAACACTGAAGCTTTCTTT.

This clonotype has a count of ten or more. The gene calls are TRBV5-1 and TRBJ2-4, with D possibly TRBD1 on 6 matching bases. The length of the CDR3 is 14 residues. Trimming took off 4 bases at V and 3 bases at J, with 11 bases between the two ends. Germline V gives CDR1 SGHRS, CDR2 YFSETQ. The CDR3 protein is CASSPQGSKNIQYF. The CDR3 nucleotides are TGCGCCAGCAGCCCACAGGGCAGCAAAAACATTCAGTACTTC.

CDR3 bases: TGCAGTGCTAGGACGGAGACAGGATTCCAAGAGACCCAGTACTTC. This sequence encodes CSARTETGFQETQYF. The gene calls are TRBV20-1 and TRBJ2-5; possible D gene TRBD1, 6 bases. The germline gives CDR1 DFQATT, CDR2 SNEGSKA (reference sequence). The CDR3 runs 15 residues. The V end lost 3 bases, the J end lost 1 base, and 15 bases lay between the germline ends.

This clonotype was found many times. CDR3 sequence: CASSLAGENYGYTF. CDR3 nucleotides: TGTGCCAGCAGTTTAGCGGGGGAGAACTATGGCTACACCTTC. The chain is built from TRBV27 and TRBJ1-2, with a possible D match to TRBD1 (5 bases). The V end lost 2 bases, the J end lost 2 bases, and 9 bases lay between the germline ends. The CDR3 is made up of 14 amino acids. CDR1 and CDR2 (germline): MNHEY, SMNVEV (reference sequence).

This clonotype showed up many times. The J gene is TRBJ1-1, the V gene TRBV20-1; D perhaps matches TRBD1 (5 bases). This CDR3 region has 13 residues. CDR1 is DFQATT, CDR2 SNEGSKA, per germline (reference sequence). The V and J ends lost 5 bases and 4 bases respectively, with 14 bases between them. CDR3: CSAGPGGGTEAFF. As DNA, the CDR3 is TGCAGTGCTGGGCCCGGGGGGGGCACTGAAGCTTTCTTT.

This clonotype has a count of ten or more. The V gene is TRBV27, the J gene TRBJ2-1; TRBD2 matches at 7 bases. The CDR3 has 19 residues. The J segment lost 0 bases and the V segment lost 7 bases, leaving 18 bases of the junction unmatched. Germline V gives CDR1 MNHEY, CDR2 SMNVEV (reference sequence). CDR3 amino acids: CASTSTGGGPSGSYNEQFF. The CDR3 DNA sequence: TGTGCCAGCACCTCAACGGGAGGAGGGCCTAGTGGCTCCTACAATGAGCAGTTCTTC.

This clonotype was detected ten times or more. V usage is TRBV20-1 and J usage is TRBJ2-1, with 7 bases that match TRBD2. Per germline, CDR1 DFQATT and CDR2 SNEGSKA (reference sequence). CDR3 size: 17 residues. V shed 3 bases, J shed 8 bases, and the junction held 19 bases outside the gene matches. Here the CDR3 reads CSASGVAGTLAGDEQFF. The DNA for the CDR3 is TGCAGTGCTAGTGGAGTAGCGGGTACACTAGCCGGCGATGAGCAGTTCTTC.

This sequence joins TRBV19 and TRBJ2-3; TRBD1 is a possible D gene (5 bases). Germline V gene data show CDR1 as LNHDA and CDR2 as SQIVND (reference sequence). With 8 bases removed from V and 4 bases from J, the gap between germline ends came to 16 bases. The CDR3 runs to 14 residues. CDR3 in DNA: TGTGCCAGTGGGGCCCAGGACGGCCCAGATACGCAGTATTTT. Translating gives CASGAQDGPDTQYF.

The gene calls are TRBV20-1 and TRBJ2-7; tentatively, D is TRBD2 (6 bases). CDR1 is DFQATT and CDR2 is SNEGSKA in the germline V gene (reference sequence). V gave up 3 bases and J gave up 2 bases, with 14 bases separating them. CDR3 length: 14 residues. The CDR3 sequence: CSARRSGSTYEQYF. DNA of the CDR3: TGCAGTGCTAGGAGGAGCGGGTCAACCTACGAGCAGTACTTC.

This clonotype has at least ten counts. The V call is TRBV7-9, the J call TRBJ1-1, with D tentatively TRBD1 (6 bases). V shed 4 bases and J shed 4 bases, with 16 bases lying between them. There are 15 residues in the CDR3. In germline, CDR1 is SEHNR, CDR2 FQNEAQ (reference sequence). Written as DNA, the CDR3 is TGTGCCAGCAGCTCGAACAGGGTAGTAGGCACTGAAGCTTTCTTT. Protein sequence: CASSSNRVVGTEAFF.

The chain carries TRBV6-5 and TRBJ1-4; D unresolved. The CDR3 runs 15 residues. Per germline, CDR1 MNHEY and CDR2 SVGAGI. Trimming took off 2 bases at V and 7 bases at J, with 14 bases between the two ends. CDR3 DNA sequence: TGTGCCAGCAGTTACGTTGGTGGCGCGCGTGAAAAACTGTTTTTT. Protein sequence: CASSYVGGAREKLFF.

This clonotype was observed a handful of times. A read error is possible here, since a much larger clone lies one base away. The chain is built from TRBV2 and TRBJ1-1; D is unresolved. The CDR3 loop spans 14 amino acids. Germline CDR1 reads SNHLY; CDR2 reads FYNNEI. V was shortened by 6 bases and J by 0 bases, with 11 bases between the two germline ends. In DNA form, the CDR3 reads TGTGCCAGCAGCCTGCAGAATGTGAACACTGAAGCTTTCTTT. Protein sequence: CASSLQNVNTEAFF. The full variable domain, in which reference TRBV2 and TRBJ1-1 provide the parts outside the CDR3, is EPEVTQTPSHQVTQMGQEVILRCVPISNHLYFYWYRQILGQKVEFLVSFYNNEISEKSEIFDDQFSVERPDGSNFTLKIRSTKLEDSAMYFCASSLQNVNTEAFFGQGTRLTVV.

This clonotype showed up many times. The chain uses TRBV28 and TRBJ2-1, with D tentatively TRBD2 (5 bases). The CDR3 is made up of 12 amino acids. Germline assignment: CDR1 MDHEN and CDR2 SYDVKM. V was cut by 7 bases and J by 5 bases, with 9 bases left in between. The DNA of the CDR3 is TGTGCCAGCACCACCGGGGACAATGAGCAGTTCTTC. It translates to CASTTGDNEQFF.

This clonotype was counted many times. The chain recombines TRBV27 with TRBJ2-1; 10 nucleotides match TRBD2. Germline V gene data show CDR1 as MNHEY and CDR2 as SMNVEV (reference sequence). The ends lost 6 bases at V and 6 bases at J; junction bases unmatched: 11. This CDR3 contains 16 residues. CDR3 DNA sequence: TGTGCCAGCAGCGAAAAAAGCGGGAGGGCCAGCAATGAGCAGTTCTTC. Translated: CASSEKSGRASNEQFF.

This clonotype was observed many times. The chain joins TRBV7-2 to TRBJ2-7; no clear D gene. CDR3 length equals 14 residues. Germline V lookup: CDR1 SGHTA, CDR2 FQGNSA. The V gene lost 5 bases and the J gene lost 1 base, with 12 bases spanning the gap. The CDR3 reads CASSLWTESYEQYF. The CDR3 DNA follows: TGTGCCAGCAGCCTCTGGACCGAATCCTACGAGCAGTACTTC. The full variable domain, its missing parts supplied by reference TRBV7-2 and TRBJ2-7, is GAGVSQSPSNKVTEKGKDVELRCDPISGHTALYWYRQSLGQGLEFLIYFQGNSAPDKSGLPSDRFSAERTGGSVSTLTIQRTQQEDSAVYLCASSLWTESYEQYFGPGTRLTVT.

The CDR3 DNA is TGTGCCAGCAGCCCCGGACCTACCGCGGAGACCCAGTACTTC. Its translation: CASSPGPTAETQYF. The chain is built from TRBV5-5 and TRBJ2-5; D is undetermined. V was clipped by 4 bases and J by 5 bases, with 15 bases between them. CDR3 length: 14 residues. CDR1 and CDR2 (germline): SGHKS, YYEKEE (reference sequence).

This clonotype was observed many times. V is TRBV5-1 and J is TRBJ2-1, with TRBD2 matching 7 bases. Germline trimming cut 4 bases from V and 4 bases from J; bases unmatched to any gene: 8. Germline values: CDR1 SGHRS, CDR2 YFSETQ. CDR3 length: 15 amino acids. The CDR3 coding sequence is TGCGCCAGCAGCATAGTAGCGGGTGGTTACAATGAGCAGTTCTTC. Translated: CASSIVAGGYNEQFF.

The table lists this clonotype with many counts. The V and J genes are TRBV20-1 and TRBJ2-1; 9 bases line up with TRBD1. CDR3 size: 14 residues. CDR1 DFQATT and CDR2 SNEGSKA come from the germline V gene (reference sequence). The ends lost 3 bases at V and 10 bases at J; junction bases unmatched: 10. The CDR3, as DNA: TGCAGTGCTAGTCCCGGGACAGGGATGGGCGAGCAGTTCTTC. Translated, it gives CSASPGTGMGEQFF.

This clonotype was counted a few times. V gene TRBV6-2 or TRBV6-3 combines with J gene TRBJ2-1, with 10 bases identical to TRBD2. After removal of 2 bases from V and 15 bases from J, the junction contained 7 bases not matched to a gene. From germline, CDR1 is MNHEY and CDR2 SVGEGT. The CDR3 is 13 residues long. The CDR3 DNA sequence: TGTGCCAGCAGTTACGGGACTAGCGCGAGGGTGTTCTTC. Translating it yields CASSYGTSARVFF.

V gene TRBV11-2 combines with J gene TRBJ2-7; either TRBD1 or TRBD2 may supply D (5 bases each). The CDR3 consists of 15 residues. Trimming removed 1 base from V and 0 bases from J, with 10 bases in between. Germline CDR1 and CDR2: SGHAT and FQNNGV. The DNA of the CDR3 is TGTGCCAGCAGCTTAGGAGGGGCAGGCTCCTACGAGCAGTACTTC. This gives the protein CASSLGGAGSYEQYF.

This clonotype was picked up many times. The rearrangement links TRBV12-3 or TRBV12-4 to TRBJ2-3, with D possibly TRBD1 on 5 matching bases. Deletions cut 1 base from V and 5 bases from J, with 7 bases between. The CDR3 loop spans 13 amino acids. CDR3 region: CASSLVQGDTQYF. CDR3 nucleotides: TGTGCCAGCAGTTTAGTCCAGGGAGATACGCAGTATTTT.